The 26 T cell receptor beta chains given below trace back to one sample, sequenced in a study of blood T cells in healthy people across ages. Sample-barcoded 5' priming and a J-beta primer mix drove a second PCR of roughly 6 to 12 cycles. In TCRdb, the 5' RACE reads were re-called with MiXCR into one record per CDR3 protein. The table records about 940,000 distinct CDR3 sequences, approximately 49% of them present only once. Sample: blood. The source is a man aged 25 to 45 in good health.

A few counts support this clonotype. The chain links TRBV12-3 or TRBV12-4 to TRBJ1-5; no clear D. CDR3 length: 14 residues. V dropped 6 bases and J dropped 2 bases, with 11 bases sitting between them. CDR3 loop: CASSSPSGNQPQHF. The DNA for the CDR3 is TGTGCCAGCAGCTCCCCTTCTGGCAATCAGCCCCAGCATTTT.

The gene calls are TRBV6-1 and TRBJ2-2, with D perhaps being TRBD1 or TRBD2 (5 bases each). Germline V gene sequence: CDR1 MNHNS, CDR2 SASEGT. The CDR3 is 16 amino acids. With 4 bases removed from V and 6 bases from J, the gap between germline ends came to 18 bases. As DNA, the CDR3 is TGTGCCAGCAGTGGTTCCGGGACGGTGGAGGCCGGGGAGCTGTTTTTT. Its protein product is CASSGSGTVEAGELFF.

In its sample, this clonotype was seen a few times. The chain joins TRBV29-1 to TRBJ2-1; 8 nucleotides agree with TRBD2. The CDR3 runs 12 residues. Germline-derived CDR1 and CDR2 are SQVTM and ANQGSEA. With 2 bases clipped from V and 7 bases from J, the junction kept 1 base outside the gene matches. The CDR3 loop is CSVERGGNEQFF. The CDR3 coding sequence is TGCAGCGTTGAACGCGGGGGGAATGAGCAGTTCTTC.

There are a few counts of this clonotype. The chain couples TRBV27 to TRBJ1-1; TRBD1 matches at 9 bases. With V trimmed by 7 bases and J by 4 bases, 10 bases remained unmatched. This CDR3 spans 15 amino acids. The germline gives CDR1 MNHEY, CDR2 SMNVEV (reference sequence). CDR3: CASTNGDRVGTEAFF. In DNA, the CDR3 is TGTGCCAGCACCAATGGGGACAGGGTTGGCACTGAAGCTTTCTTT.

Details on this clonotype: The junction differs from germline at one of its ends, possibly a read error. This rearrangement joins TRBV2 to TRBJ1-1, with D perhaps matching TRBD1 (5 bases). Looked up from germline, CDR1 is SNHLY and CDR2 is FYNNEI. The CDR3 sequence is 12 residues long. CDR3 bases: TGTGCCAGCAGTGAAATGGACACCGAAGCTTTCTTT. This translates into CASSEMDTEAFF.

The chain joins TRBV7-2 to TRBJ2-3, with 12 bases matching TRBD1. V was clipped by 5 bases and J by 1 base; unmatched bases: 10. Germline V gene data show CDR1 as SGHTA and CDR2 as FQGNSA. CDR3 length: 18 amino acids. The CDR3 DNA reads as TGTGCCAGCAGCAGGGGACAGGGGGCACACGTAGGCACAGATACGCAGTATTTT. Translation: CASSRGQGAHVGTDTQYF.

As DNA, the CDR3 is TGTGCCAGCAGTTTGACCGGCCTGGGGGGTTTCTATGGCTACACCTTC. Protein product: CASSLTGLGGFYGYTF. This chain links TRBV27 with TRBJ1-2, with D maybe TRBD1 (5 bases). V lost 3 bases to trimming and J lost 4 bases, with 18 bases between them. The CDR3 is made up of 16 amino acids. Germline V gene data show CDR1 as MNHEY and CDR2 as SMNVEV (reference sequence).

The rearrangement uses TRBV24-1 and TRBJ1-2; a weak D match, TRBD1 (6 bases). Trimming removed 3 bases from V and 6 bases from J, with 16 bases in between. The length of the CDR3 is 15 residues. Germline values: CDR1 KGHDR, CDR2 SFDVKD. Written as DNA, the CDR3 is TGTGCCACCAGTGATGTCCCGAGGGGGATCGATGGCTACACCTTC. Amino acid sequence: CATSDVPRGIDGYTF.

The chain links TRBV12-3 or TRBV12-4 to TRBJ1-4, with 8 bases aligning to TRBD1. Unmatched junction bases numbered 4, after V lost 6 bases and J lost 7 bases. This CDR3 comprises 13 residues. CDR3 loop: CASSGQGGEKLFF. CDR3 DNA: TGTGCCAGCAGCGGACAGGGCGGTGAAAAACTGTTTTTT.

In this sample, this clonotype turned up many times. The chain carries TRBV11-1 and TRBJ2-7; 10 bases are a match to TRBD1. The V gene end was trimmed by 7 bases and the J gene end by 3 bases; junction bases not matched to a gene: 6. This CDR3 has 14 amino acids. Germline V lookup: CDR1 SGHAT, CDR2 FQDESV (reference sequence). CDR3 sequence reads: CASKPDRGLYEQYF. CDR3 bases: TGTGCCAGCAAACCAGACAGGGGGCTCTACGAGCAGTACTTC.

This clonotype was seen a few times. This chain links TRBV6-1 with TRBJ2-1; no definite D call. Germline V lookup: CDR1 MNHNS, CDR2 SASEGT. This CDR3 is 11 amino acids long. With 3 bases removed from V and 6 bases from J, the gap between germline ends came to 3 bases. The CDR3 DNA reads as TGTGCCAGCAGTGATTCCAATGAGCAGTTCTTC. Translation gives CASSDSNEQFF.

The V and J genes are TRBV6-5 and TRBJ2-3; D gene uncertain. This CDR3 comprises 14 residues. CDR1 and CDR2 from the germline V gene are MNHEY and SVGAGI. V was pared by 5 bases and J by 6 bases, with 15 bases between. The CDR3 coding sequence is TGTGCCAGCAGTGACCTAAGCAGCCGGGATACGCAGTATTTT. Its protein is CASSDLSSRDTQYF.

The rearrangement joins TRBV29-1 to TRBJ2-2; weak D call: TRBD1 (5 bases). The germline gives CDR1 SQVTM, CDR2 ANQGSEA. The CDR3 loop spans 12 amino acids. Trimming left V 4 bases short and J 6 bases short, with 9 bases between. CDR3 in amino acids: CSVVLGAGELFF. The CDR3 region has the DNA TGCAGCGTTGTCTTAGGGGCCGGGGAGCTGTTTTTT.

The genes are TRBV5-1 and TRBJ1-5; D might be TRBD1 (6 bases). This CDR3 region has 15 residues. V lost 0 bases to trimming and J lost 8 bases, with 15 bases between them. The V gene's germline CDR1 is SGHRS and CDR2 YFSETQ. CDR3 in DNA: TGCGCCAGCAGCTTGGGGGGGCATGGTGGAGAGCCCCAGCATTTT. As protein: CASSLGGHGGEPQHF.

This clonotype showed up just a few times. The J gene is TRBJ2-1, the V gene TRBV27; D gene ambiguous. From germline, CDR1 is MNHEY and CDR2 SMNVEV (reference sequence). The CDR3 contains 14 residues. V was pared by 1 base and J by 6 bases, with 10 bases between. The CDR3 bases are TGTGCCAGCAGTTTATTACTCCGGGTCAATGAGCAGTTCTTC. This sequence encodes CASSLLLRVNEQFF.

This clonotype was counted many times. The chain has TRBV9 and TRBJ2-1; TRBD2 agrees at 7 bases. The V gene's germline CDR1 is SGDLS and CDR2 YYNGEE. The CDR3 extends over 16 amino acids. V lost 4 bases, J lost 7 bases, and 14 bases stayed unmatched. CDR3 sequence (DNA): TGTGCCAGCAGCCGGGGAGCGGGGCTTACAGAGAATGAGCAGTTCTTC. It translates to CASSRGAGLTENEQFF.

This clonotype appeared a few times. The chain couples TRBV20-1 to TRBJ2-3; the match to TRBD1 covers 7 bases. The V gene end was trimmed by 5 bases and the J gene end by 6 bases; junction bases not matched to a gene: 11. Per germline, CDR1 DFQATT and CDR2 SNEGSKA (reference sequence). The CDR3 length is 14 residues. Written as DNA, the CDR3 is TGCAGTGCTCCTGACAGGGTGTTGGCCGATACGCAGTATTTT. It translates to CSAPDRVLADTQYF.

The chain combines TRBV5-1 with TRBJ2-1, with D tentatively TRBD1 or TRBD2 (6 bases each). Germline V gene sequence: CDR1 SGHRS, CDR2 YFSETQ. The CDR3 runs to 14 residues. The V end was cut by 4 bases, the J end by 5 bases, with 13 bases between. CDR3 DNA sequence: TGCGCCAGCAGCGGGGGGCCAGGGGACAATGAGCAGTTCTTC. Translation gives CASSGGPGDNEQFF. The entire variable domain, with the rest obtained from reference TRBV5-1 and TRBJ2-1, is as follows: KAGVTQTPRYLIKTRGQQVTLSCSPISGHRSVSWYQQTPGQGLQFLFEYFSETQRNKGNFPGRFSGRQFSNSRSEMNVSTLELGDSALYLCASSGGPGDNEQFFGPGTRLTVL.

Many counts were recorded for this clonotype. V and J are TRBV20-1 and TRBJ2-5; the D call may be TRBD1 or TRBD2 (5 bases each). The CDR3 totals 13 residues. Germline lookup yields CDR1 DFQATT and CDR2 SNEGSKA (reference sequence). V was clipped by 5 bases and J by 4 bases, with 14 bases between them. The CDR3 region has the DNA TGCAGTGCTTCACGGGGCAAGGGAGAGACCCAGTACTTC. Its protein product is CSASRGKGETQYF.

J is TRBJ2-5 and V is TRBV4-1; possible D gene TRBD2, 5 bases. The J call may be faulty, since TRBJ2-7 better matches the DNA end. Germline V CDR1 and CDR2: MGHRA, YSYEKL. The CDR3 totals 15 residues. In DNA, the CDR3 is TGCGCCAGCAGCCAAGATGAGAGGGTCCCCTACGAGCAGTACTTC. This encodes CASSQDERVPYEQYF.

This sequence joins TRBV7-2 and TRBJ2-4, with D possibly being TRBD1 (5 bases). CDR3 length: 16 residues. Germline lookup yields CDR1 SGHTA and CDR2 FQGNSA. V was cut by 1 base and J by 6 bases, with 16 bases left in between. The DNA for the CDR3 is TGTGCCAGCAGCTTAGGGGGCATGGGGCAGTTAAACATTCAGTACTTC. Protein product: CASSLGGMGQLNIQYF.

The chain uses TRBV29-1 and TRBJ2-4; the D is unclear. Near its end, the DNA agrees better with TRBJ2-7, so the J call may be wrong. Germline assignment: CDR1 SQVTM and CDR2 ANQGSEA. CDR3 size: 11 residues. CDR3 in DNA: TGCAGCGTTGAACAGAACAACGAGCAGTACTTC. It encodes CSVEQNNEQYF.

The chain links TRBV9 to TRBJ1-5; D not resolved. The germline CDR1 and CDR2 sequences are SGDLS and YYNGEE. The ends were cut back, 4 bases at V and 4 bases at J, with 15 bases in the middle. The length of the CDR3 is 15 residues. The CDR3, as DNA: TGTGCCAGCAGCAGCAGCGTCGGGAATAATCAGCCCCAGCATTTT. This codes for CASSSSVGNNQPQHF. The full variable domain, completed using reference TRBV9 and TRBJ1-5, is DSGVTQTPKHLITATGQRVTLRCSPRSGDLSVYWYQQSLDQGLQFLIQYYNGEERAKGNILERFSAQQFPDLHSELNLSSLELGDSALYFCASSSSVGNNQPQHFGDGTRLSIL.

This chain's CDR3 is CASSESGVRNEQFF. CDR3 bases: TGCGCCAGCAGTGAGTCGGGGGTAAGGAATGAGCAGTTCTTC. This rearrangement joins TRBV10-1 to TRBJ2-1; D is perhaps TRBD1 or TRBD2 (5 bases each). The CDR3 runs 14 residues. Germline V gene sequence: CDR1 WNHNN, CDR2 SYGVQD (reference sequence). The germline V and J ends were trimmed by 0 bases and 7 bases, with 10 bases remaining between them.

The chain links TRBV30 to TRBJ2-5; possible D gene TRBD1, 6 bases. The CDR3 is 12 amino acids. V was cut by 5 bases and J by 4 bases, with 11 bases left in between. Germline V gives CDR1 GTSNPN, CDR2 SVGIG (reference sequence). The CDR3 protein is CAWDLRGETQYF. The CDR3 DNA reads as TGTGCCTGGGATCTCAGGGGAGAGACCCAGTACTTC.

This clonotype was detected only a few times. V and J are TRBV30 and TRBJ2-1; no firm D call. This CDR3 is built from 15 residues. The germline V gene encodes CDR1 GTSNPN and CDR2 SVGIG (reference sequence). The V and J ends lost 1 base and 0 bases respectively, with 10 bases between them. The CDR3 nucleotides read TGTGCCTGGAGTGAAGGCCCTAGCTCCTACAATGAGCAGTTCTTC. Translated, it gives CAWSEGPSSYNEQFF.